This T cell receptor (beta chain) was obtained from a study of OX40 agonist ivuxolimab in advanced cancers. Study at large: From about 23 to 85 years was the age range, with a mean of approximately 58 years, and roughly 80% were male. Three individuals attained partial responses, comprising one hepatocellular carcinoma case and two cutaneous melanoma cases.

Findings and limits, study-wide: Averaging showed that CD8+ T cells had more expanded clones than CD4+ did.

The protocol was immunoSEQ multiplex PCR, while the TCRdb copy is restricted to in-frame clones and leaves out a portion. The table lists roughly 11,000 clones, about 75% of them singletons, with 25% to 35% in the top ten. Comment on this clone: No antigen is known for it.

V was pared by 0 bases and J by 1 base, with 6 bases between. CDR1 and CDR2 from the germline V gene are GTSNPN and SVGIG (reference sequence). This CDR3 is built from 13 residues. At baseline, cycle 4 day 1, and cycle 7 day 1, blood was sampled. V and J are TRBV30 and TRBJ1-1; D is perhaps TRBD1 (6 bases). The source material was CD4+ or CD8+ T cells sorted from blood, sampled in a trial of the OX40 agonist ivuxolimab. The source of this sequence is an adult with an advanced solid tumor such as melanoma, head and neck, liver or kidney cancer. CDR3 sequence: CAWSVQGNTEAFF. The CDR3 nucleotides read TGTGCCTGGAGTGTACAGGGGAACACTGAAGCTTTCTTT.